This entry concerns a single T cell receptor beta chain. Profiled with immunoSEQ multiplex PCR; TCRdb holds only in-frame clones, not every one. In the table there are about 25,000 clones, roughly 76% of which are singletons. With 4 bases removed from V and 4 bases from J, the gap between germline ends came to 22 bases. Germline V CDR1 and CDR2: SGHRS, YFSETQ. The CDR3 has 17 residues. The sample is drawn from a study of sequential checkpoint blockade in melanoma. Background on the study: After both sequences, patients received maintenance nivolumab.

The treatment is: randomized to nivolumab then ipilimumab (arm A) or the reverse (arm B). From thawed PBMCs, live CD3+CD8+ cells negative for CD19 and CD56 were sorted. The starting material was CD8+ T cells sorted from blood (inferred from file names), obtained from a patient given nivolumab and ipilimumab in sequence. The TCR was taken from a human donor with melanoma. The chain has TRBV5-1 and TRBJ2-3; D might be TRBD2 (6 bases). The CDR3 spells CASSPGVGLEGPDTQYF. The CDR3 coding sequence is TGCGCCAGCAGCCCGGGGGTAGGGCTCGAGGGCCCAGATACGCAGTATTTT. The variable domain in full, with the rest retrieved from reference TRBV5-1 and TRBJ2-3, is KAGVTQTPRYLIKTRGQQVTLSCSPISGHRSVSWYQQTPGQGLQFLFEYFSETQRNKGNFPGRFSGRQFSNSRSEMNVSTLELGDSALYLCASSPGVGLEGPDTQYFGPGTRLTVL.